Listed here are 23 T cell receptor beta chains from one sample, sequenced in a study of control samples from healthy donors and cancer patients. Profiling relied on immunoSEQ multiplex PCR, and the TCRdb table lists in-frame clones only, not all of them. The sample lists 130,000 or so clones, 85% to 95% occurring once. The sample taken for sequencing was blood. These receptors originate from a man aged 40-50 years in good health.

The CDR3 reads CASSVRGPDTQYF. CDR3 DNA sequence: TGTGCCAGCAGCGTGAGGGGTCCAGATACGCAGTATTTT. The genes are TRBV9 and TRBJ2-3; D is perhaps TRBD1 or TRBD2 (5 bases each). The V gene lost 2 bases and the J gene lost 4 bases, with 8 bases spanning the gap. In germline, CDR1 is SGDLS, CDR2 YYNGEE. The CDR3 extends over 13 amino acids.

The CDR3 reads CASSVDGETVYGYTF. CDR3 in DNA: TGTGCCAGCAGCGTAGATGGGGAGACCGTTTATGGCTACACCTTC. The chain has TRBV9 and TRBJ1-2; D unresolved. The V end lost 0 bases, the J end lost 5 bases, and 14 bases lay between the germline ends. CDR1 is SGDLS, CDR2 YYNGEE, per germline. This CDR3 comprises 15 residues.

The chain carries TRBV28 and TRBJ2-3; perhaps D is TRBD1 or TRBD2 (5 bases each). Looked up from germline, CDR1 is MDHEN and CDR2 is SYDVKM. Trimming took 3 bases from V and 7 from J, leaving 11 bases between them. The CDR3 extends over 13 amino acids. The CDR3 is CASSFRGLNTQYF. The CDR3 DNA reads TGTGCCAGCAGTTTCCGGGGCCTTAATACGCAGTATTTT.

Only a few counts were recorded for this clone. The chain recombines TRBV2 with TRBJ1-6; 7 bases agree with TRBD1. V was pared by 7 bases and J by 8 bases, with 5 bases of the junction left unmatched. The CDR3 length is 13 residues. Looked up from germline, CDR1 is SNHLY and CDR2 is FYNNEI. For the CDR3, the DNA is TGTGCCAGCACTCCCAGGGGGGATTCACCCCTCCACTTT. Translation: CASTPRGDSPLHF. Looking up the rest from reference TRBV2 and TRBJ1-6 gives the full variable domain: EPEVTQTPSHQVTQMGQEVILRCVPISNHLYFYWYRQILGQKVEFLVSFYNNEISEKSEIFDDQFSVERPDGSNFTLKIRSTKLEDSAMYFCASTPRGDSPLHFGNGTRLTVT.

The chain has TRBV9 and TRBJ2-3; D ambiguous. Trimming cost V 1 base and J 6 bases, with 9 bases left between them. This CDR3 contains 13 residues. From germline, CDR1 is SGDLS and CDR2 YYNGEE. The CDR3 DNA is TGTGCCAGCAGCGTAACCTTAACCGATACGCAGTATTTT. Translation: CASSVTLTDTQYF.

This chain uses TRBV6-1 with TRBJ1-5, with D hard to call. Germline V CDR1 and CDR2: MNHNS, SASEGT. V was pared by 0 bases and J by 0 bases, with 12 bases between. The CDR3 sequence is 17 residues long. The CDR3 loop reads CASSEAIGSFSNQPQHF. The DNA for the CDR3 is TGTGCCAGCAGTGAAGCCATTGGCAGCTTTAGCAATCAGCCCCAGCATTTT.

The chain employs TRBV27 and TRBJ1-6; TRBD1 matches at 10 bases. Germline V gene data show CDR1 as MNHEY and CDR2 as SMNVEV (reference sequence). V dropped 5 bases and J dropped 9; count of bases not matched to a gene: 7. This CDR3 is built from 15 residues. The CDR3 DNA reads TGTGCCAGCAGTGCGGACAGGGGGTTAGCTTCACCCCTCCACTTT. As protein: CASSADRGLASPLHF.

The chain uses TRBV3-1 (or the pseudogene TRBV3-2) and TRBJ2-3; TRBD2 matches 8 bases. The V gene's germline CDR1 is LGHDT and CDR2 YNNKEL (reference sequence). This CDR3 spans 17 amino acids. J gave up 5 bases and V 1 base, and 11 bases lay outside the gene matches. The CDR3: CASSQVDPGLVVDTQYF. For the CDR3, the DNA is TGTGCCAGCAGCCAAGTGGATCCGGGACTAGTCGTAGATACGCAGTATTTT.

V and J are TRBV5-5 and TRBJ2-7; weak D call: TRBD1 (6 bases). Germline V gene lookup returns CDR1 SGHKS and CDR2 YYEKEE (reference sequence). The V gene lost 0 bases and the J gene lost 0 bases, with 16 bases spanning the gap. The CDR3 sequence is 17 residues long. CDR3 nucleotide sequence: TGTGCCAGCAGCTTGGTTACTACAGGGAGTAGCTCCTACGAGCAGTACTTC. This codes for CASSLVTTGSSSYEQYF. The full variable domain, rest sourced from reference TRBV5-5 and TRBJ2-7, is DAGVTQSPTHLIKTRGQQVTLRCSPISGHKSVSWYQQVLGQGPQFIFQYYEKEERGRGNFPDRFSARQFPNYSSELNVNALLLGDSALYLCASSLVTTGSSSYEQYFGPGTRLTVT.

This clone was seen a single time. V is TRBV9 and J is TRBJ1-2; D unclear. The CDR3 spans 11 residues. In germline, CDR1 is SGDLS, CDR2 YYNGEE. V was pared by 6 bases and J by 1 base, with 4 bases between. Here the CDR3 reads CASTGNYGYTF. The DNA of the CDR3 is TGTGCCAGCACGGGTAACTATGGCTACACCTTC.

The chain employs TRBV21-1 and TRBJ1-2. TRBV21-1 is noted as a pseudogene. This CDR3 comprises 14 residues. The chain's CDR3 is CASSKVKVLYGYTF. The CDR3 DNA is TGTGCCAGCAGCAAAGTGAAGGTGCTCTATGGCTACACCTTC.

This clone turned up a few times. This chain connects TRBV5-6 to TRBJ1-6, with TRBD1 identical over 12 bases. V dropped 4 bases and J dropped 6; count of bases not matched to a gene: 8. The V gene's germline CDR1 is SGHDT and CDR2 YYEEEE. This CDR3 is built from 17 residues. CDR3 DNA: TGTGCCAGCAGCACCGGGGACAGGGGGCCGGGTAATTCACCCCTCCACTTT. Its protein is CASSTGDRGPGNSPLHF.

CDR3 protein: CASRVTGDNYGYTF. DNA for the CDR3: TGTGCCAGCAGGGTCACAGGGGATAACTATGGCTACACCTTC. This chain connects TRBV6-5 to TRBJ1-2; 7 bases agree with TRBD1. CDR1 is MNHEY and CDR2 is SVGAGI in the germline V gene. V dropped 6 bases and J dropped 1; count of bases not matched to a gene: 5. The CDR3 has 14 amino acids.

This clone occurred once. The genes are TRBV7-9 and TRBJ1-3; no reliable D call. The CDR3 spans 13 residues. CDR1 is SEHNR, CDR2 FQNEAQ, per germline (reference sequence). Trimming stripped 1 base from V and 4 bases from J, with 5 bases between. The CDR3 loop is CASSLGEGNTIYF. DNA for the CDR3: TGTGCCAGCAGCTTAGGAGAGGGAAACACCATATATTTT.

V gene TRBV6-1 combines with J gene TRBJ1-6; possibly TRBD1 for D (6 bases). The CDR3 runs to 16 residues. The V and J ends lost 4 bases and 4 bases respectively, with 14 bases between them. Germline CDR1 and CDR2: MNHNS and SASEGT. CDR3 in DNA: TGTGCCAGCAGTGTACAGGGAGGGGGATATAATTCACCCCTCCACTTT. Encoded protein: CASSVQGGGYNSPLHF.

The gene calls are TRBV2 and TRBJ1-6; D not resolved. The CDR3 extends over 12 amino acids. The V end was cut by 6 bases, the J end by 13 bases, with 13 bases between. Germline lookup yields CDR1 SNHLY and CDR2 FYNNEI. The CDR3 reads CASRFFGLPLHF. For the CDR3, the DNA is TGTGCCAGCAGGTTTTTCGGGCTCCCCCTCCACTTT.

In DNA, the CDR3 is TGTGCCATCAGTGACCAGATAGAGACCCAGTACTTC. As protein: CAISDQIETQYF. This sequence joins TRBV10-3 and TRBJ2-5, with unresolved D. CDR1 ENHRY and CDR2 SYGVKD come from the germline V gene. The CDR3 length is 12 residues. Trimming took off 3 bases at V and 4 bases at J, with 6 bases between the two ends.

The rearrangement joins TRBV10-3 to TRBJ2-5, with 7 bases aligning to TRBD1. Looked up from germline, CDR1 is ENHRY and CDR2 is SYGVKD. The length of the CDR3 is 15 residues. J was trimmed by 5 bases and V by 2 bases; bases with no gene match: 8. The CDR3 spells CAISELTGRKETQYF. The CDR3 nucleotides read TGTGCCATCAGTGAGCTGACAGGGCGTAAGGAGACCCAGTACTTC.

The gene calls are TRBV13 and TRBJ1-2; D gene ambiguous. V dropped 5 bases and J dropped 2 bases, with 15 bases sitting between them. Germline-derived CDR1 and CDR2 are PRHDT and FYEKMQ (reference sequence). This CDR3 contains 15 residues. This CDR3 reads CASSRADLKNYGYTF. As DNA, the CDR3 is TGTGCCAGCAGCCGAGCAGACCTTAAGAACTATGGCTACACCTTC.

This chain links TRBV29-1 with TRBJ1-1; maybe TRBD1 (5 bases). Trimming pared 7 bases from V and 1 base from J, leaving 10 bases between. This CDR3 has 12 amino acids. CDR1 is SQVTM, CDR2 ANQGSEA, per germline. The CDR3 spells CSAGTSNTEAFF. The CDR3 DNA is TGCAGCGCCGGGACTTCGAACACTGAAGCTTTCTTT.

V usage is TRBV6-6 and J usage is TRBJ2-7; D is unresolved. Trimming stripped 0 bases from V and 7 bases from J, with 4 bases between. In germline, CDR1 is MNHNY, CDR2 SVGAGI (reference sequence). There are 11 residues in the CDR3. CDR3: CASSYSWEQYF. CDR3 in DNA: TGTGCCAGCAGTTACTCGTGGGAGCAGTACTTC.

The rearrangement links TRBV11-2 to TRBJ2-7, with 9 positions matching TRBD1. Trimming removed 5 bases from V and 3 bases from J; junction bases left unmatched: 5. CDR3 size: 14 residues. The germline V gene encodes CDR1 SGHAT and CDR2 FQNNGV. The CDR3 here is CASSLGQGIYEQYF. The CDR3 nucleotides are TGTGCCAGCAGCCTGGGACAGGGCATCTACGAGCAGTACTTC.

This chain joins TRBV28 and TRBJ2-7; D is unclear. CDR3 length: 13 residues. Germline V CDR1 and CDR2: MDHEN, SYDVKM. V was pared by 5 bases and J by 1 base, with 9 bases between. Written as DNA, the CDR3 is TGTGCCAGCAGTCCCCTCGGGTCCTACGAGCAGTACTTC. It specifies CASSPLGSYEQYF.